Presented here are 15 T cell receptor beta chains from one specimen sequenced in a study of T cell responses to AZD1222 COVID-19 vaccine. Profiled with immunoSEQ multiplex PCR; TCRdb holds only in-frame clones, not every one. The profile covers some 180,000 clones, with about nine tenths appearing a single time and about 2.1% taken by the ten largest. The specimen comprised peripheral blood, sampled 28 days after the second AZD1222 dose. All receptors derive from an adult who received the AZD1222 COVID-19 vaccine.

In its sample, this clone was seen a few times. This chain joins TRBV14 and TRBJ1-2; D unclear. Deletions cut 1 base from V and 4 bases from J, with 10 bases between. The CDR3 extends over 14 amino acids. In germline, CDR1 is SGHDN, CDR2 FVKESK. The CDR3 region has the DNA TGTGCCAGCAGCCAAGTTGGGTTGGGCTATGGCTACACCTTC. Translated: CASSQVGLGYGYTF.

The DNA for the CDR3 is TGTGCCAGCAGTTTCGGAGACAGAGCCTACAATGAGCAGTTCTTC. This translates into CASSFGDRAYNEQFF. This chain joins TRBV7-2 and TRBJ2-1, with D perhaps TRBD1 (5 bases). V shed 6 bases and J shed 2 bases, with 14 bases lying between them. In germline, CDR1 is SGHTA, CDR2 FQGNSA. CDR3 length: 15 residues.

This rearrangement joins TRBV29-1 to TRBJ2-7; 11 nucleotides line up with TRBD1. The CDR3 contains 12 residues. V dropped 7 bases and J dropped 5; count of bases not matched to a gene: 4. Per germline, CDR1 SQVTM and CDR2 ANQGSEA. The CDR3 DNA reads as TGCAGCGCCGGGACAGGGGGTAACGAGCAGTACTTC. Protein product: CSAGTGGNEQYF.

Here the CDR3 DNA reads TGTGCCAGCAGTCCGGGACAGGCTAGCAATCAGCCCCAGCATTTT. Protein product: CASSPGQASNQPQHF. This chain connects TRBV27 to TRBJ1-5; 8 bases align to TRBD1. Germline V gene sequence: CDR1 MNHEY, CDR2 SMNVEV (reference sequence). This CDR3 is 15 amino acids long. J was trimmed by 0 bases and V by 5 bases; bases with no gene match: 3.

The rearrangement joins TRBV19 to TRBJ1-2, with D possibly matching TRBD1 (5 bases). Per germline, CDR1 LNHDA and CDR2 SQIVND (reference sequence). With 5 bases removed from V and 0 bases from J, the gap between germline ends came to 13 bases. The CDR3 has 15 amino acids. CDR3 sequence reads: CASSPTGRANYGYTF. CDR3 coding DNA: TGTGCCAGTAGTCCTACAGGCAGAGCTAACTATGGCTACACCTTC.

The CDR3 sequence: CASGFRGMIEKLFF. DNA for the CDR3: TGTGCCAGCGGGTTCCGGGGAATGATCGAAAAACTGTTTTTT. This sequence joins TRBV6-5 and TRBJ1-4, with D unclear. V was pared by 8 bases and J by 8 bases, with 18 bases between. The germline V gene encodes CDR1 MNHEY and CDR2 SVGAGI. The CDR3 contains 14 residues.

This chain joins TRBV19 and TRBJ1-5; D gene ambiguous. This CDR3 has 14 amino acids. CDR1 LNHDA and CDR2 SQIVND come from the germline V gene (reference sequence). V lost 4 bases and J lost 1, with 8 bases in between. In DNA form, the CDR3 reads TGTGCCAGTAGTAGGCGGGAGAGCAATCAGCCCCAGCATTTT. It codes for CASSRRESNQPQHF.

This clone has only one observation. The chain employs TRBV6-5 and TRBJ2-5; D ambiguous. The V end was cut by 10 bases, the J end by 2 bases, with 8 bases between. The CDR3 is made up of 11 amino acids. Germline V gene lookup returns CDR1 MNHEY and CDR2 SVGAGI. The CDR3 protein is CATRRQETQYF. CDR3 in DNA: TGTGCCACCCGAAGACAAGAGACCCAGTACTTC.

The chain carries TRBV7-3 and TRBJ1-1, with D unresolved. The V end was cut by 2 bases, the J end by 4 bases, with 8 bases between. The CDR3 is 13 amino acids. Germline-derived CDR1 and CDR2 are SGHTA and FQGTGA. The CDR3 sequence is CASSLARRTEAFF. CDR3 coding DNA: TGTGCCAGCAGCTTAGCTAGACGCACTGAAGCTTTCTTT.

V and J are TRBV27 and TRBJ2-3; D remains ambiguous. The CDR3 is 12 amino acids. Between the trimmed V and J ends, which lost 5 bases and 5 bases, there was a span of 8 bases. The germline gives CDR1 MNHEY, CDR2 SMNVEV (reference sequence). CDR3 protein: CASSPPGDTQYF. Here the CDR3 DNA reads TGTGCCAGCAGTCCGCCCGGAGATACGCAGTATTTT.

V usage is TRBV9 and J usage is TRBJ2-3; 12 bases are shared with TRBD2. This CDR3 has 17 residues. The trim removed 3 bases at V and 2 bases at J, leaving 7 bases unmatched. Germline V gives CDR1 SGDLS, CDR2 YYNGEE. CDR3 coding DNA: TGTGCCAGCAGCGCCTCACTAGCGGGGGGATTCACAGATACGCAGTATTTT. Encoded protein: CASSASLAGGFTDTQYF.

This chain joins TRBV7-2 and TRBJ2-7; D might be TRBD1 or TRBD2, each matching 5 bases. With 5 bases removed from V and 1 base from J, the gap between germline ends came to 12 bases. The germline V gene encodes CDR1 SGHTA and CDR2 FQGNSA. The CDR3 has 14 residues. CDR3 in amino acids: CASSPGPDSYEQYF. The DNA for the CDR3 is TGTGCCAGCAGCCCGGGACCAGATTCCTACGAGCAGTACTTC.

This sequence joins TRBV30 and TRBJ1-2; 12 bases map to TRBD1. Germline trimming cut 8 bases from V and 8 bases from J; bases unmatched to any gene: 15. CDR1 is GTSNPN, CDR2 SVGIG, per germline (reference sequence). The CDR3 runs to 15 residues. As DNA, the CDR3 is TGTGCCCTGGACCCCTGGGACAGGGGGCTGAGGGGCTACACCTTC. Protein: CALDPWDRGLRGYTF.

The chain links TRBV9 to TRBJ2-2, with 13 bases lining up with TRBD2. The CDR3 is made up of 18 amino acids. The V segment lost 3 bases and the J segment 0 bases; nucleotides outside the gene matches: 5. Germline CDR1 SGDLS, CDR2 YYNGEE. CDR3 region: CASSERGTSGTNTGELFF. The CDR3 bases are TGTGCCAGCAGCGAGAGAGGGACTAGCGGGACGAACACCGGGGAGCTGTTTTTT.

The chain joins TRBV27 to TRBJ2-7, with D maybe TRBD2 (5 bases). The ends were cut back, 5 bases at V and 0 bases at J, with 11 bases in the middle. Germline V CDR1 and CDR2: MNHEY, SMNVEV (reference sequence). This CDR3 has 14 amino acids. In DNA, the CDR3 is TGTGCCAGCAGTGCTACGGGGATCTCCTACGAGCAGTACTTC. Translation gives CASSATGISYEQYF.